This T cell receptor beta chain is drawn from a study of blood T cells in healthy people across ages. A sample-barcoded 5' primer and a J-beta primer mix were used in a second PCR of roughly 6 to 11 cycles. From each sample, at least 3 million paired-end reads containing CDR3 were obtained. Via MiXCR, TCRdb re-called the 5' RACE reads, giving one row per CDR3 protein. Of approximately 1.5 million distinct CDR3 sequences in the sample, almost 35% were seen once. Every donor provided 9.5 to 10 milliliters of peripheral blood. Each sample gave at least 6.5 million isolated PBMCs. In germline, CDR1 is LNHDA, CDR2 SQIVND (reference sequence). V lost 7 bases and J lost 1, with 11 bases in between. CDR3 length: 15 amino acids.

The source of this sequence is a woman in her 30s in good health. Specimen: blood. The chain links TRBV19 to TRBJ2-6; D gene unclear. This CDR3 reads CASTPDWSGANVLTF. CDR3 nucleotide sequence: TGTGCCAGTACCCCCGATTGGTCTGGGGCCAACGTCCTGACTTTC.